This T cell receptor beta chain was obtained from a study of blood T cell repertoires in COVID-19. V lost 3 bases to trimming and J lost 2 bases; unmatched junction nucleotides: 10. CDR1 is LGHNA and CDR2 is YSLEER in the germline V gene. This CDR3 comprises 18 residues. This table comes from immunoSEQ multiplex PCR, and its TCRdb copy is limited to in-frame clones, with some not included. The table shows fewer than 130,000 clones, with roughly 84% occurring only once. The specimen was peripheral blood. The sequence derives from a human donor in a cohort sampled during active COVID-19. This rearrangement joins TRBV4-3 to TRBJ1-6; 7 nucleotides agree with TRBD1. The CDR3 DNA reads as TGCGCCAGCAGCCAGGTGCCCTGGACAGGAGCCTATAATTCACCCCTCCACTTT. Amino acids: CASSQVPWTGAYNSPLHF.